These 5 T cell receptor beta chains were sequenced from one sample in a study of radiotherapy plus CTLA-4 blockade in lung cancer. The protocol was immunoSEQ multiplex PCR, while the TCRdb copy is restricted to in-frame clones and leaves out a portion. The sample shows tens of thousands of clones, roughly 80% of them seen only once. The input for sequencing was peripheral blood, taken from a patient treated with radiotherapy plus ipilimumab. These receptors were collected from a human donor with non-small cell lung cancer who had a complete response to radiotherapy plus ipilimumab.

This chain connects TRBV9 to TRBJ2-1; no clear D. The CDR3 spans 12 residues. Trimming removed 2 bases at V and 5 bases at J, with 5 bases between. Germline V gene sequence: CDR1 SGDLS, CDR2 YYNGEE. CDR3: CASSVSNNEQFF. The CDR3 DNA sequence: TGTGCCAGCAGCGTCTCTAACAATGAGCAGTTCTTC.

This rearrangement joins TRBV9 to TRBJ1-6, with D uncertain. The CDR3 covers 14 residues. The V gene's germline CDR1 is SGDLS and CDR2 YYNGEE. V was shortened by 0 bases and J by 15 bases, with 16 bases between the two germline ends. This CDR3 reads CASSVDRTNSGLHF. The CDR3 DNA is TGTGCCAGCAGCGTAGACCGGACTAATTCAGGCCTCCACTTT.

The rearrangement links TRBV2 to TRBJ1-1; 7 bases map to TRBD1. The CDR3 has 13 residues. The ends lost 7 bases at V and 2 bases at J; junction bases unmatched: 4. The germline V gene encodes CDR1 SNHLY and CDR2 FYNNEI. The DNA of the CDR3 is TGTGCCAGCAAGGGGGCACGAAACACTGAAGCTTTCTTT. Translating gives CASKGARNTEAFF.

The rearrangement joins TRBV6-5 to TRBJ2-7; 9 positions agree with TRBD1. The CDR3 runs 15 residues. J lost 2 bases, V lost 6 bases, and 8 bases had no gene match. CDR1 MNHEY and CDR2 SVGAGI come from the germline V gene. The CDR3 loop reads CASSAPGQGTYEQYF. The CDR3 DNA reads as TGTGCCAGCAGCGCACCGGGACAGGGCACCTACGAGCAGTACTTC.

V is TRBV4-1 and J is TRBJ2-7; D is uncertain. Trimming shortened V by 1 base and J by 3 bases, and 10 bases separated the two germline ends. CDR1 MGHRA and CDR2 YSYEKL come from the germline V gene. The CDR3 has 14 residues. The CDR3 region has the DNA TGCGCCAGCAGCCAAGGAACCGGGTACTACGAGCAGTACTTC. Translation gives CASSQGTGYYEQYF.